The 27 T cell receptor beta chains in this list originate from one sample, sequenced in a study of Graves' ophthalmopathy and Graves' hyperthyroidism. Using RNA transcripts, the TCR beta CDR3 regions were amplified. HTBI primers served in a first-round RT-PCR, which a second-round multiplex PCR followed. TCRdb re-analysed the multiplex PCR reads in MiXCR, keeping a single row per CDR3 protein. The table has over a million distinct CDR3 sequences, about 35% seen once. Sequenced input: peripheral blood or thyroid tissue (not recorded which). These receptors originate from an adult man with Graves' hyperthyroidism.

This clonotype was observed once. The chain employs TRBV29-1 and TRBJ2-5; possibly TRBD2 for D (6 bases). V was pared by 3 bases and J by 4 bases, with 12 bases between. CDR1 is SQVTM, CDR2 ANQGSEA, per germline. The CDR3 loop spans 13 amino acids. In DNA, the CDR3 is TGCAGCGTTGAGGGGACGGAGGGAGAGACCCAGTACTTC. It is translated as CSVEGTEGETQYF.

This clonotype was seen repeatedly, ten times or more. V and J are TRBV5-6 and TRBJ2-7; 9 positions agree with TRBD1. The V gene's germline CDR1 is SGHDT and CDR2 YYEEEE. The V segment lost 4 bases and the J segment 13 bases; nucleotides outside the gene matches: 15. The CDR3 totals 14 residues. CDR3 DNA sequence: TGTGCCAGCAGCGAAGGGGCCGGGGACAGGGATGTATACTTC. Its protein is CASSEGAGDRDVYF.

This clonotype was found many times. The chain recombines TRBV15 with TRBJ1-3; D gene uncertain. V lost 0 bases and J lost 0, with 9 bases in between. Germline V gene sequence: CDR1 LNHNV, CDR2 YYDKDF (reference sequence). There are 16 residues in the CDR3. The chain's CDR3 is CATSRDRGSSGNTIYF. The DNA of the CDR3 is TGTGCCACCAGCAGAGATCGGGGAAGCTCTGGAAACACCATATATTTT. The full variable domain, rest sourced from reference TRBV15 and TRBJ1-3, is DAMVIQNPRYQVTQFGKPVTLSCSQTLNHNVMYWYQQKSSQAPKLLFHYYDKDFNNEADTPDNFQSRRPNTSFCFLDIRSPGLGDTAMYLCATSRDRGSSGNTIYFGEGSWLTVV.

The CDR3 DNA sequence: TGTGCCAGCAGCCCAAGGACTGGAAACACCATATATTTT. Translated, it gives CASSPRTGNTIYF. The chain joins TRBV7-9 to TRBJ1-3, with D hard to call. The V and J ends lost 5 bases and 2 bases respectively, with 7 bases between them. The germline gives CDR1 SEHNR, CDR2 FQNEAQ (reference sequence). CDR3 length: 13 residues.

In this sample, this clonotype turned up many times. This sequence joins TRBV10-3 and TRBJ1-5, with TRBD1 matching 12 bases. Losses at the gene ends were 4 bases for V and 6 bases for J; bases not matched to a gene: 4. The CDR3 has 15 residues. Germline assignment: CDR1 ENHRY and CDR2 SYGVKD. CDR3 region: CAISAGTGGSQPQHF. In DNA, the CDR3 is TGTGCCATCAGTGCGGGGACAGGGGGCTCTCAGCCCCAGCATTTT.

V is TRBV19 and J is TRBJ1-1; 7 nucleotides agree with TRBD1. The CDR3 consists of 15 residues. Trimming at V came to 3 bases and at J to 5 bases, leaving 9 bases not matched to a gene. Germline V CDR1 and CDR2: LNHDA, SQIVND (reference sequence). CDR3 nucleotide sequence: TGTGCCAGTAGTATGGGACAGCAGGGCTTTACTGAAGCTTTCTTT. The encoded protein is CASSMGQQGFTEAFF.

The chain employs TRBV7-6 and TRBJ2-7; D might be TRBD1 (5 bases). V shed 5 bases and J shed 1 base, with 24 bases lying between them. The CDR3 has 18 amino acids. Germline V lookup: CDR1 SGHVS, CDR2 FNYEAQ. The CDR3 protein is CASSQEGASTLGSYEQYF. Here the CDR3 DNA reads TGTGCCAGCAGCCAAGAAGGGGCAAGCACCCTTGGGTCCTACGAGCAGTACTTC.

A single count supports this clonotype. A much larger clone lies a single base off, so this may be a read error. V and J are TRBV29-1 and TRBJ1-2, with TRBD1 matching over 9 bases. Germline-derived CDR1 and CDR2 are SQVTM and ANQGSEA. The ends lost 6 bases at V and 8 bases at J; junction bases unmatched: 16. This CDR3 spans 15 amino acids. As DNA, the CDR3 is TGCAGCGTCCTCGATCAACAGGGGGCTGTGAGGGGCTACACCTTC. Encoded protein: CSVLDQQGAVRGYTF.

This clonotype has a handful of counts. The chain recombines TRBV6-5 with TRBJ1-6, with D possibly being TRBD1 (6 bases). The germline V and J ends were trimmed by 5 bases and 0 bases, with 8 bases remaining between them. The CDR3 is 15 residues long. Germline V gives CDR1 MNHEY, CDR2 SVGAGI. CDR3 in amino acids: CASSRGDSYNSPLHF. For the CDR3, the DNA is TGTGCCAGCAGTAGGGGGGACTCCTATAATTCACCCCTCCACTTT.

As concerns this clonotype: A much larger clonotype is one base distant, so this may be a read error. The V call is TRBV7-9, the J call TRBJ1-1, with D unresolved. The V end lost 2 bases, the J end lost 0 bases, and 16 bases lay between the germline ends. Per germline, CDR1 SEHNR and CDR2 FQNEAQ (reference sequence). CDR3 length equals 17 residues. In nucleotides, the CDR3 is TGTGCCAGCAGCTTAAAATGGTTTACCCTCATGAACACTGAAGCTTTCTTT. It is translated as CASSLKWFTLMNTEAFF.

This clonotype appeared many times. The V call is TRBV5-5, the J call TRBJ1-4; no reliable D call. V was trimmed by 7 bases and J by 14 bases, leaving 18 bases between them. The germline V gene has CDR1 SGHKS and CDR2 YYEKEE (reference sequence). The CDR3 extends over 12 amino acids. DNA of the CDR3: TGTGCCAGCGATGGACCCCCCGGGCAGCTGTTTTTT. Protein: CASDGPPGQLFF.

As concerns this clonotype: A much larger clone differs from this one at a single base, so this may be a read error. The J gene is TRBJ1-1, the V gene TRBV12-3 or TRBV12-4; TRBD1 matches 8 bases. CDR3 length: 14 residues. In DNA form, the CDR3 reads TGTGCCGGCAGTTCCCAGGGGGCTCGCACTGAAGCTTTCTTT. Protein sequence: CAGSSQGARTEAFF.

Ten or more counts support this clonotype. The rearrangement links TRBV2 to TRBJ1-5; perhaps TRBD1 as D (6 bases). The CDR3 is 16 residues long. CDR1 is SNHLY and CDR2 is FYNNEI in the germline V gene. The V gene lost 3 bases and the J gene lost 1 base, with 13 bases spanning the gap. CDR3 in amino acids: CASSEETGRSNQPQHF. The CDR3 nucleotides are TGTGCCAGCAGTGAGGAAACAGGGCGCAGCAATCAGCCCCAGCATTTT.

Of note for this clonotype: A much larger clone sits a single nucleotide away, making a read error possible. V usage is TRBV9 and J usage is TRBJ2-5, with D perhaps TRBD1 (6 bases). The CDR3 is 15 amino acids. Germline V gene lookup returns CDR1 SGDLS and CDR2 YYNGEE. V shed 4 bases and J shed 5 bases, with 18 bases lying between them. In DNA, the CDR3 is TGTGCCAGCAGCATGGAACAGGGTTTGTTGGAGACCCAGTACTTC. Its translation: CASSMEQGLLETQYF.

This clonotype appeared many times. CDR3 loop: CASSTGLVTGELFF. The CDR3 bases are TGTGCCAGCAGCACAGGCCTAGTCACCGGGGAGCTGTTTTTT. This sequence joins TRBV7-8 and TRBJ2-2, with a weak D call TRBD1 (5 bases). Looked up from germline, CDR1 is SGHVS and CDR2 is FQNEAQ. This CDR3 is built from 14 residues. V lost 5 bases to trimming and J lost 4 bases, with 11 bases between them.

This clonotype turned up a few times. CDR3 sequence: CASSFQGLGMNTEAFF. In DNA, the CDR3 is TGTGCCAGCAGTTTCCAGGGGCTCGGCATGAACACTGAAGCTTTCTTT. V is TRBV27 and J is TRBJ1-1; possible D gene TRBD1, 6 bases. V shed 3 bases and J shed 0 bases, with 14 bases lying between them. The germline V gene has CDR1 MNHEY and CDR2 SMNVEV (reference sequence). There are 16 residues in the CDR3.

J is TRBJ1-1 and V is TRBV7-3; 7 bases align to TRBD1. Germline-derived CDR1 and CDR2 are SGHTA and FQGTGA. The trim removed 4 bases at V and 11 bases at J, leaving 10 bases unmatched. The CDR3 is made up of 13 amino acids. The CDR3 sequence: CASSSGGTTWAFF. CDR3 bases: TGTGCCAGCAGCTCAGGGGGGACGACGTGGGCTTTCTTT.

This clonotype was recorded at least ten times. J is TRBJ1-2 and V is TRBV25-1; no firm D call. The V and J ends lost 1 base and 7 bases respectively, with 13 bases between them. The CDR3 runs 14 residues. CDR1 is MGHDK and CDR2 is SYGVNS in the germline V gene. Here the CDR3 reads CASSESRPGGGYTF. CDR3 coding DNA: TGTGCCAGCAGTGAATCTCGGCCGGGTGGTGGCTACACCTTC.

Points on this clonotype: One junction end does not reproduce the germline sequence, and a read error may be involved. This chain uses TRBV19 with TRBJ2-5; D perhaps matches TRBD2 (6 bases). This CDR3 has 17 residues. Germline V CDR1 and CDR2: LNHDA, SQIVND (reference sequence). The chain's CDR3 is CASSIFFDRHVAEIQYF. As DNA, the CDR3 is TGTGCCAGTAGTATCTTCTTCGACAGACATGTAGCGGAGATCCAGTACTTC.

The V call is TRBV5-4, the J call TRBJ1-2, with D unresolved. Trimming pared 4 bases from V and 6 bases from J, leaving 13 bases between. This CDR3 has 13 amino acids. Germline V gene lookup returns CDR1 SGHNT and CDR2 YYREEE (reference sequence). The CDR3 coding sequence is TGTGCCAGCAGCGGACCCGATCTTCATGGCTACACCTTC. This gives the protein CASSGPDLHGYTF.

A note on this clonotype: It may be a read error: a sequence one base away is much more abundant. The chain carries TRBV20-1 and TRBJ2-5; D might be TRBD2 (5 bases). V gave up 6 bases and J gave up 1 base, with 9 bases separating them. Looked up from germline, CDR1 is DFQATT and CDR2 is SNEGSKA (reference sequence). This CDR3 has 12 amino acids. The CDR3 region is CSANGIQETQYF. CDR3 bases: TGCAGTGCCAACGGGATCCAAGAGACCCAGTACTTC.

CDR3 sequence (DNA): TGTGCCAGCAGCTACGTAGCGGGTCTGGAGACCCAGTACTTC. As protein: CASSYVAGLETQYF. This sequence joins TRBV11-2 and TRBJ2-5; the match to TRBD2 covers 7 bases. The CDR3 covers 14 residues. Per the germline V gene, CDR1 is SGHAT and CDR2 is FQNNGV. V was pared by 4 bases and J by 5 bases, with 7 bases of the junction left unmatched.

Of note for this clonotype: The CDR3 end shows no conserved phenylalanine or tryptophan, and so a read error is likely. No DNA is shown, since the ends of the CDR3 on it are uncertain; the CDR3 is the one TCRdb lists. The chain has TRBV5-1 and TRBJ1-3. The CDR3 adds up to 11 amino acids, both ends counted. CDR1 is SGHRS, CDR2 YFSETQ, per germline. CDR3 sequence: CASSGTGGDFT.

This clonotype occurred a few times. The chain recombines TRBV28 with TRBJ2-7; D gene ambiguous. The CDR3 is 12 amino acids. CDR1 and CDR2 (germline): MDHEN, SYDVKM. V lost 4 bases, J lost 2 bases, and 6 bases lay in between. DNA for the CDR3: TGTGCCAGCAGTTATCCTACCTACGAGCAGTACTTC. As protein: CASSYPTYEQYF.

This clonotype was detected many times. The genes are TRBV20-1 and TRBJ1-6; 7 nucleotides line up with TRBD1. V lost 2 bases to trimming and J lost 7 bases; unmatched junction nucleotides: 2. This CDR3 spans 13 amino acids. Per germline, CDR1 DFQATT and CDR2 SNEGSKA (reference sequence). CDR3 loop: CSARSTGNSPLHF. DNA of the CDR3: TGCAGTGCTAGATCGACAGGGAATTCACCCCTCCACTTT.

This clonotype has ten or more counts. The gene calls are TRBV10-3 and TRBJ2-7; D call uncertain. Germline CDR1 ENHRY, CDR2 SYGVKD. The V and J ends lost 7 bases and 3 bases respectively, with 16 bases between them. CDR3 length: 14 residues. CDR3 loop: CAINPGPQFYEQYF. The CDR3 coding sequence is TGTGCCATCAATCCAGGTCCTCAGTTCTACGAGCAGTACTTC.

Worth noting for this clonotype: This clone may be a read error of a much larger clone one base away. The rearrangement links TRBV20-1 to TRBJ1-2; D unresolved. V was pared by 1 base and J by 2 bases, with 5 bases between. Germline CDR1 and CDR2: DFQATT and SNEGSKA (reference sequence). The CDR3 length is 12 residues. The CDR3: CSARGENYGYTF. The CDR3 region has the DNA TGCAGTGCTAGAGGGGAAAACTATGGCTACACCTTC.